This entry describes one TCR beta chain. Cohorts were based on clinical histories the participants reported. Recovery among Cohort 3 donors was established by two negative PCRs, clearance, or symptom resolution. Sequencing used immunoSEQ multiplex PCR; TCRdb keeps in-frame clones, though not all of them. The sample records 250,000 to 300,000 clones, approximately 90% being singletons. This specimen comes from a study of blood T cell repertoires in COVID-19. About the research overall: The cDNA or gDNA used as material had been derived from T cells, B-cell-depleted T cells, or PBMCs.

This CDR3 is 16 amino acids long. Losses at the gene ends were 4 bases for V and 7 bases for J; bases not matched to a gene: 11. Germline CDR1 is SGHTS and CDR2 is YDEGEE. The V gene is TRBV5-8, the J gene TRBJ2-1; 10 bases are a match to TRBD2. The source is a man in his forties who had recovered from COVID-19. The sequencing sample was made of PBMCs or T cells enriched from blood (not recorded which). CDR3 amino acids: CASSLYSGRALNEQFF. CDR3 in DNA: TGTGCCAGCAGCCTATACAGCGGGAGGGCCCTAAATGAGCAGTTCTTC.